A selection of T cell receptor beta chains follows, all from one sample in a study of T-cell reconstitution after alpha-beta-depleted transplantation in children. TCRdb passed the PCR reads through MiXCR, listing each CDR3 protein once. Of under 150,000 distinct CDR3 sequences in the sample, about 9.9% were seen once. Sequences were derived from PBMCs, mostly from graft donor cells, sampled 180 days after TCRalphabeta/CD19-depleted stem cell transplant. The receptors here all came from a girl less than two years old who had a stem cell transplant for combined immunodeficiency, so the T cells may come from the graft donor. CDR3s include the opening cysteine and the closing phenylalanine or tryptophan. Fields, in order: clone size, J gene, V gene, CDR3 length, D gene, CDR3 protein, CDR3 DNA. The D gene is left open where the match is weak. For some rows the clone size is stated as once, few or many, or as a class when expanded; others skip it.

>few|TRBJ2-7|TRBV5-1|15|TRBD1
CASSFWDRSSYEQYF
TGCGCCAGCAGCTTCTGGGACAGGTCCTCCTACGAGCAGTACTTC
>few|TRBJ2-7|TRBV20-1|13|TRBD1
CSARRDRVGEQYF
TGCAGTGCTAGGCGGGACAGGGTGGGCGAGCAGTACTTC
>.|TRBJ2-1|TRBV5-1|13|.
CASSLYTNDEQFF
TGCGCCAGCAGCTTGTACACCAATGATGAGCAGTTCTTC
>.|TRBJ2-5|TRBV14|15|.
CASSPFRGGQETQYF
TGTGCCAGCAGCCCCTTTAGGGGTGGCCAAGAGACCCAGTACTTC
>many|TRBJ2-2|TRBV10-3|15|.
CAIRGGNTPTGELFF
TGTGCCATCAGAGGGGGAAACACCCCCACCGGGGAGCTGTTTTTT
>many|TRBJ2-7|TRBV6-2/TRBV6-3|14|.
CASRHPGDHYEQYF
TGTGCCAGCAGACACCCTGGAGACCACTACGAGCAGTACTTC
>.|TRBJ2-7|TRBV20-1|15|TRBD2
CSARAPGGISYEQYF
TGCAGTGCTAGAGCCCCGGGAGGGATCTCCTACGAGCAGTACTTC
>.|TRBJ2-3|TRBV12-3/TRBV12-4|16|TRBD2
CASSPLAGGGTDTQYF
TGTGCCAGCAGTCCTCTAGCGGGGGGAGGCACAGATACGCAGTATTTT
>.|TRBJ2-7|TRBV5-1|15|TRBD1
CASSLEPWDSYEQYF
TGCGCCAGCAGCTTGGAACCCTGGGACAGCTACGAGCAGTACTTC
>once|TRBJ2-1|TRBV12-3/TRBV12-4|17|TRBD2
CTSSLGLAVPSYNEQFF
TGTACCAGCAGTTTAGGGCTAGCGGTCCCTTCCTACAATGAGCAGTTCTTC
>few|TRBJ1-2|TRBV9|13|.
CASSTAGAWGYTF
TGTGCCAGCAGCACCGCCGGGGCTTGGGGCTACACCTTC
>many|TRBJ2-7|TRBV10-3|12|.
CAISESGYEQYF
TGTGCCATCAGTGAGTCTGGCTACGAGCAGTACTTC